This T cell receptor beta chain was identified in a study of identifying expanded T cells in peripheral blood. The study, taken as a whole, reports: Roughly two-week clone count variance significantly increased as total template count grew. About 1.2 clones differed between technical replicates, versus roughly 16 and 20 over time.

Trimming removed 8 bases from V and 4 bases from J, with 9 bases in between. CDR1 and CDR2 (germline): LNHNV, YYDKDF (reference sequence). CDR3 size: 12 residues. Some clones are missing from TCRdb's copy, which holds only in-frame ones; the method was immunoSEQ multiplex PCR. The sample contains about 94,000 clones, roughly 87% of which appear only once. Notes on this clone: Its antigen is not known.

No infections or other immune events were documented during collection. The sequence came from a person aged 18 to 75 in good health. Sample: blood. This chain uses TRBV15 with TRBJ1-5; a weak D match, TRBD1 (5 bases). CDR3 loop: CATGGANQPQHF. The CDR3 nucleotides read TGTGCCACCGGGGGAGCAAATCAGCCCCAGCATTTT.